The sequence of this TCR beta chain was determined in a study of shared clonotypes between healthy human individuals. CDR1 and CDR2 from the germline V gene are GTSNPN and SVGIG (reference sequence). This CDR3 spans 13 amino acids. V was shortened by 3 bases and J by 2 bases, with 11 bases between the two germline ends. The repertoire was sequenced with immunoSEQ multiplex PCR; TCRdb's copy has only in-frame clones and lacks some. The sample lists about 99,000 clones, less than 50% occurring once. This chain joins TRBV30 and TRBJ2-7; D gene ambiguous. The TCR originated in a woman in her 40s in good health. Some clones in this sample may be carry-over from other donors' samples. Material for sequencing was PBMCs. The CDR3 region is CAWRMDLTYEQYF. The DNA for the CDR3 is TGTGCCTGGAGGATGGACCTAACCTACGAGCAGTACTTC.